Each of the 18 T cell receptor beta chains below was sequenced from the same sample in a study of blood T cells in healthy people across ages. A second PCR of 7 to 11 cycles used a sample-barcoded 5' primer and a J-beta primer mix. TCRdb passed the 5' RACE reads through MiXCR, listing each CDR3 protein once. This table holds some 1,500,000 distinct CDR3 sequences, 35% to 45% found once. The sample was blood. The receptors here all came from a woman under 30 in good health.

In this sample, this clonotype turned up once. The chain recombines TRBV12-3 or TRBV12-4 with TRBJ1-5; D gene ambiguous. V lost 6 bases, J lost 5 bases, and 11 bases lay in between. The CDR3 length is 13 residues. The CDR3 DNA is TGTGCCAGCAGCCCACCCCTCTATCAGCCCCAGCATTTT. Amino acid sequence: CASSPPLYQPQHF.

The genes are TRBV5-4 and TRBJ2-3, with D unresolved. V shed 0 bases and J shed 3 bases, with 11 bases lying between them. The CDR3 sequence is 15 residues long. Germline CDR1 is SGHNT and CDR2 is YYREEE (reference sequence). The chain's CDR3 is CASSLVGLTTDTQYF. In DNA form, the CDR3 reads TGTGCCAGCAGCTTGGTTGGGCTCACAACAGATACGCAGTATTTT.

V is TRBV7-9 and J is TRBJ2-1; TRBD2 aligns across 13 bases. In germline, CDR1 is SEHNR, CDR2 FQNEAQ (reference sequence). Trimming cost V 6 bases and J 4 bases; bases outside gene matches: 9. There are 17 residues in the CDR3. In DNA form, the CDR3 reads TGTGCCAGCAGAGTGGGGACTAGCGGGGTCCGATACAATGAGCAGTTCTTC. Translating gives CASRVGTSGVRYNEQFF.

This clonotype was detected a few times. The chain has TRBV24-1 and TRBJ2-5, with D possibly being TRBD1 (6 bases). Germline CDR1 and CDR2: KGHDR and SFDVKD. V was cut by 5 bases and J by 2 bases, with 8 bases left in between. The CDR3 has 13 amino acids. CDR3 nucleotides: TGTGCCACCAGTGTGGACAGTCAAGAGACCCAGTACTTC. Translating it yields CATSVDSQETQYF.

Only a few counts were recorded for this clonotype. V and J are TRBV7-2 and TRBJ2-7; 7 bases match TRBD1. Germline values: CDR1 SGHTA, CDR2 FQGNSA. The length of the CDR3 is 16 residues. Losses at the gene ends were 5 bases for V and 0 bases for J; bases not matched to a gene: 10. The CDR3 spells CASSQKGGAGSYEQYF. The CDR3 nucleotides are TGTGCCAGCAGCCAGAAAGGGGGCGCGGGCTCCTACGAGCAGTACTTC.

This clonotype was counted a single time. The chain uses TRBV5-6 and TRBJ2-3; D gene ambiguous. The V and J ends lost 5 bases and 3 bases respectively, with 16 bases between them. Germline values: CDR1 SGHDT, CDR2 YYEEEE. CDR3 length: 15 residues. CDR3 DNA: TGTGCCAGCAGAATCGGCGGTGTCTTTACAGATACGCAGTATTTT. Protein: CASRIGGVFTDTQYF.

This sequence joins TRBV11-2 and TRBJ2-3; possible D gene TRBD1, 6 bases. Germline V gene lookup returns CDR1 SGHAT and CDR2 FQNNGV. V was pared by 6 bases and J by 1 base, with 17 bases between. There are 16 residues in the CDR3. In nucleotides, the CDR3 is TGTGCCAGCAGTGCACTCACAGGGTCGGGCACAGATACGCAGTATTTT. The encoded protein is CASSALTGSGTDTQYF.

V is TRBV12-5 and J is TRBJ2-1; tentatively, D is TRBD1 or TRBD2 (6 bases each). The V gene's germline CDR1 is LGHNT and CDR2 FRNRAP. This CDR3 has 16 residues. The V end lost 0 bases, the J end lost 3 bases, and 12 bases lay between the germline ends. CDR3: CASGLVVGGGYNEQFF. The CDR3 DNA follows: TGTGCTAGTGGTTTGGTGGTAGGAGGGGGCTACAATGAGCAGTTCTTC.

This clonotype has at least ten counts. A read error may produce the germline difference seen at one junction end. The rearrangement links TRBV13 to TRBJ2-3; 7 bases fit TRBD2. The CDR3 is made up of 16 amino acids. Germline loops: CDR1 PRHDT, CDR2 FYEKMQ (reference sequence). As DNA, the CDR3 is TGCGCCAGCAGCTCTGGTCTAGCGGCTAGCACAGATACGCAGTATTTT. It is translated as CASSSGLAASTDTQYF.

In this sample, this clonotype turned up a few times. The gene calls are TRBV7-2 and TRBJ2-3, with D uncertain. Germline V gives CDR1 SGHTA, CDR2 FQGNSA. V shed 7 bases and J shed 6 bases, with 14 bases lying between them. The CDR3 is made up of 13 amino acids. The CDR3: CASNPHRFDTQYF. The CDR3 DNA reads as TGTGCCAGCAACCCCCACCGCTTCGATACGCAGTATTTT. The full variable domain, rest sourced from reference TRBV7-2 and TRBJ2-3, is GAGVSQSPSNKVTEKGKDVELRCDPISGHTALYWYRQSLGQGLEFLIYFQGNSAPDKSGLPSDRFSAERTGGSVSTLTIQRTQQEDSAVYLCASNPHRFDTQYFGPGTRLTVL.

This clonotype was counted a single time. The V call is TRBV6-1, the J call TRBJ2-1; 10 nucleotides line up with TRBD2. Per the germline V gene, CDR1 is MNHNS and CDR2 is SASEGT. J gave up 7 bases and V 2 bases, and 5 bases lay outside the gene matches. The CDR3 has 15 amino acids. The CDR3 here is CASSESLAGENEQFF. The DNA of the CDR3 is TGTGCCAGCAGTGAATCGCTAGCGGGAGAGAATGAGCAGTTCTTC.

This chain links TRBV7-2 with TRBJ1-1; 8 bases agree with TRBD1. The CDR3 has 13 residues. Germline values: CDR1 SGHTA, CDR2 FQGNSA. Trimming cost V 10 bases and J 4 bases; bases outside gene matches: 8. As DNA, the CDR3 is TGTGCCACCTATCCAGACAGGGGCACTGAAGCTTTCTTT. As protein: CATYPDRGTEAFF.

This clonotype was counted only a few times. V is TRBV6-2 or TRBV6-3 and J is TRBJ1-5; TRBD1 matches 7 bases. CDR3 length: 19 amino acids. Trimming at V came to 5 bases and at J to 3 bases, leaving 19 bases not matched to a gene. Per the germline V gene, CDR1 is MNHEY and CDR2 is SVGEGT. This CDR3 reads CASSPKRLSTGTFNQPQHF. CDR3 coding DNA: TGTGCCAGCAGTCCGAAAAGGCTCTCGACAGGGACTTTCAATCAGCCCCAGCATTTT.

The chain has TRBV10-3 and TRBJ1-2, with a possible D match to TRBD1 (5 bases). Germline V gene data show CDR1 as ENHRY and CDR2 as SYGVKD. The CDR3 has 12 residues. Between the trimmed V and J ends, which lost 4 bases and 7 bases, there was a span of 10 bases. CDR3: CAISGQKGGYTF. CDR3 sequence (DNA): TGTGCCATCAGTGGACAGAAGGGTGGCTACACCTTC.

This clonotype has a handful of counts. V is TRBV29-1 and J is TRBJ1-1; possible D gene TRBD1, 5 bases. Trimming shortened V by 7 bases and J by 0 bases, and 9 bases separated the two germline ends. Germline V gene data show CDR1 as SQVTM and CDR2 as ANQGSEA. The CDR3 is made up of 12 amino acids. CDR3 sequence (DNA): TGCAGCGGGGGGGTTGTGAACACTGAAGCTTTCTTT. Translated: CSGGVVNTEAFF.

The V call is TRBV24-1, the J call TRBJ2-2; no clear D. The CDR3 consists of 15 residues. The V gene's germline CDR1 is KGHDR and CDR2 SFDVKD. Trimming took off 0 bases at V and 2 bases at J, with 6 bases between the two ends. The chain's CDR3 is CATSDLKINTGELFF. CDR3 coding DNA: TGTGCCACCAGTGATTTGAAGATAAACACCGGGGAGCTGTTTTTT.

This rearrangement joins TRBV29-1 to TRBJ2-7, with 7 bases fitting TRBD1. J lost 7 bases, V lost 8 bases, and 8 bases had no gene match. The CDR3 totals 11 residues. Germline V gene sequence: CDR1 SQVTM, CDR2 ANQGSEA. The CDR3 DNA sequence: TGCAGCTTCGGGACAGACAAAGAGCAGTACTTC. Amino acids: CSFGTDKEQYF.

The J gene is TRBJ1-2, the V gene TRBV6-2 or TRBV6-3, with TRBD1 as a possible D gene (6 bases). CDR1 is MNHEY, CDR2 SVGEGT, per germline. This CDR3 contains 15 residues. V dropped 3 bases and J dropped 6 bases, with 17 bases sitting between them. The CDR3 spells CASSYGGRQIHGYTF. The CDR3 nucleotides are TGTGCCAGCAGTTATGGGGGCCGGCAGATTCATGGCTACACCTTC.